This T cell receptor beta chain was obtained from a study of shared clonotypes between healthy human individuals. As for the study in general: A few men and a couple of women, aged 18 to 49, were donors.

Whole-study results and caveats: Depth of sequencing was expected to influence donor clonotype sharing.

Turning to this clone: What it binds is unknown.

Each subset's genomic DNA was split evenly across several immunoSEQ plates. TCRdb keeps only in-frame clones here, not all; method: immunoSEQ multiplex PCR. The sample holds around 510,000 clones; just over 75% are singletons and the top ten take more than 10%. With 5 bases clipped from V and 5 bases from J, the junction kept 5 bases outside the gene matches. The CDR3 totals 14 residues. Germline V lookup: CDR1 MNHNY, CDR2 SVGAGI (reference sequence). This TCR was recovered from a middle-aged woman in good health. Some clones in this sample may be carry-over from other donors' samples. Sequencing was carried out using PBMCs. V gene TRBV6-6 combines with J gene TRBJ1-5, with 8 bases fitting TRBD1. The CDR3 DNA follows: TGTGCCAGCAGTCTGGACAGGGATGATCAGCCCCAGCATTTT. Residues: CASSLDRDDQPQHF.